The rows below give T cell receptor beta chains drawn from one sample of a study of blood T cell repertoires in COVID-19. Sequencing was performed with immunoSEQ multiplex PCR; in TCRdb, only in-frame clones are kept and a portion is missing. The sample gives a few hundred thousand clones, over 75% of which show up once; around 12% is in the top ten. Source material: peripheral blood. The receptors derive from an older woman with acute or convalescent COVID-19. CDR3s include the opening cysteine and the closing phenylalanine or tryptophan. Each record gives: CDR3 DNA, CDR3 protein, J gene, D gene, V gene, clone size. A D gene is named only where the DNA matches it firmly. Clone size appears in some rows only: once, few, many, or a class for an expanded clone.

DNA: TGTGCCACCAGTGATTCCGGACAGGGAGCTGTAGGCTACACCTTC; CDR3: CATSDSGQGAVGYTF; J: TRBJ1-2; D: TRBD1; V: TRBV24-1; size: NA
DNA: TGTGCCAGCAGCCACCGACGGGGAGCCTATGGCTACACCTTC; CDR3: CASSHRRGAYGYTF; J: TRBJ1-2; D: NA; V: TRBV14; size: NA
DNA: TGCGCCAGCAGGGAACTAGCGGGAACGGGGGAGCAGTTCTTC; CDR3: CASRELAGTGEQFF; J: TRBJ2-1; D: TRBD2; V: TRBV5-1; size: once
DNA: TGCGCCAGCAGCCCCTCGGGCAGGGAAGGAGATACGCAGTATTTT; CDR3: CASSPSGREGDTQYF; J: TRBJ2-3; D: NA; V: TRBV5-1; size: NA
DNA: TGTGCCAGCAGTGACCCGGGGGAAAACACCGGGGAGCTGTTTTTT; CDR3: CASSDPGENTGELFF; J: TRBJ2-2; D: NA; V: TRBV6-4; size: NA
DNA: TGTGCCAGCTCTCCCCGGACGGGAAGCTCCTACGAGCAGTACTTC; CDR3: CASSPRTGSSYEQYF; J: TRBJ2-7; D: NA; V: TRBV18; size: NA
DNA: TGTGCCAGCAGCCCCCTGGACAGGACTGGAAACACCATATATTTT; CDR3: CASSPLDRTGNTIYF; J: TRBJ1-3; D: TRBD1; V: TRBV9; size: NA
DNA: TGTGCCAGAAGCTTGGTCCCGGACACTACTTATAATTCACCCCTCCACTTT; CDR3: CARSLVPDTTYNSPLHF; J: TRBJ1-6; D: NA; V: TRBV5-3; size: NA
DNA: TGTGCCAGCAGTTACTGGTCAGACAATGAGCAGTTCTTC; CDR3: CASSYWSDNEQFF; J: TRBJ2-1; D: NA; V: TRBV6-5; size: NA
DNA: TGTGCCAGCAGCGCCTCCGCCTCCAGGCACACTGAAGCTTTCTTT; CDR3: CASSASASRHTEAFF; J: TRBJ1-1; D: NA; V: TRBV7-2; size: NA
DNA: TGCGCCAGCAGCCTGTCCCGGGACAGGATCGGAGGGTCCTACGAGCAGTACTTC; CDR3: CASSLSRDRIGGSYEQYF; J: TRBJ2-7; D: TRBD1; V: TRBV5-1; size: NA
DNA: TGCGCCAGCAGCCGGGACGGGGGCAATGAGCAGTTCTTC; CDR3: CASSRDGGNEQFF; J: TRBJ2-1; D: NA; V: TRBV5-1; size: NA
DNA: TGTGCCAGCTCTGTCGGCGGGAGGCCTAGCACAGATACGCAGTATTTT; CDR3: CASSVGGRPSTDTQYF; J: TRBJ2-3; D: TRBD2; V: TRBV9; size: NA
DNA: TGTGCCAGCAGCCGGAAGAGGGGACAGGGGGAAACTTACAATGAGCAGTTCTTC; CDR3: CASSRKRGQGETYNEQFF; J: TRBJ2-1; D: TRBD1; V: TRBV7-2; size: once
DNA: TGTGCCACCCGGAGGCGAAGCAGCTCCTACAATGAGCAGTTCTTC; CDR3: CATRRRSSSYNEQFF; J: TRBJ2-1; D: NA; V: TRBV15; size: NA
DNA: TGTGCCAGCAGCTTAGCGCCGGGACAGGGGGCGGGAAACTATGGCTACACCTTC; CDR3: CASSLAPGQGAGNYGYTF; J: TRBJ1-2; D: TRBD1; V: TRBV7-6; size: NA
DNA: TGTGCCAGCAGCTTAGAGGACAGATTTAACTATGGCTACACCTTC; CDR3: CASSLEDRFNYGYTF; J: TRBJ1-2; D: NA; V: TRBV28; size: few
DNA: TGTGCCAGCAGCCCGCGTTGGGGGGAGGATGGCTACACCTTC; CDR3: CASSPRWGEDGYTF; J: TRBJ1-2; D: NA; V: TRBV5-7; size: NA
DNA: TGTGCCAGCTCACCCTGGAGGGATCATGGCTACACCTTC; CDR3: CASSPWRDHGYTF; J: TRBJ1-2; D: NA; V: TRBV18; size: NA
DNA: TGCAGCGTTGGAACAGGGGGAGGTCAGCCCCAGCATTTT; CDR3: CSVGTGGGQPQHF; J: TRBJ1-5; D: TRBD1; V: TRBV29-1; size: NA
DNA: TGTGCCAGCAGGCAACGACAGCCGTTTACGCAGTATTTT; CDR3: CASRQRQPFTQYF; J: TRBJ2-3; D: NA; V: TRBV27; size: NA
DNA: TGTGCCAGCAGTTTCTCTCGGGATCAGCCCCAGCATTTT; CDR3: CASSFSRDQPQHF; J: TRBJ1-5; D: NA; V: TRBV12-3/TRBV12-4; size: NA
DNA: TGTGCCAGCACCGGACTAAACACAGATACGCAGTATTTT; CDR3: CASTGLNTDTQYF; J: TRBJ2-3; D: NA; V: TRBV2; size: NA
DNA: TGTGCCACCAGCAGAGAACGGGGGGCTTACGGGGAGCTGTTTTTT; CDR3: CATSRERGAYGELFF; J: TRBJ2-2; D: NA; V: TRBV15; size: NA
DNA: TGTGCCAGCCGGGCCGGGGGTGTAGAGACCCAGTACTTC; CDR3: CASRAGGVETQYF; J: TRBJ2-5; D: NA; V: TRBV19; size: NA
DNA: TGTGCCAGCAGTTACTCCACTAGCGGGTATCCCCAAGAGCAGTTCTTC; CDR3: CASSYSTSGYPQEQFF; J: TRBJ2-1; D: TRBD2; V: TRBV6-2/TRBV6-3; size: NA
DNA: TGTGCCAGCACCAGGACTAGCGGGAACTCCTACGAGCAGTACTTC; CDR3: CASTRTSGNSYEQYF; J: TRBJ2-7; D: TRBD2; V: TRBV7-2; size: NA
DNA: TGTGCCAGCAGCTTGCGACAGTACCAAACGACGCCCCTCCACTTT; CDR3: CASSLRQYQTTPLHF; J: TRBJ1-6; D: NA; V: TRBV5-6; size: NA
DNA: TGTGCCAGCAGCTCGGGGACTAGCGGGGGCACAGATACGCAGTATTTT; CDR3: CASSSGTSGGTDTQYF; J: TRBJ2-3; D: TRBD2; V: TRBV9; size: NA
DNA: TGTGCCAGTAGTATTCGCGGGGCCGCCAATGAGCAGTTCTTC; CDR3: CASSIRGAANEQFF; J: TRBJ2-1; D: NA; V: TRBV19; size: NA
DNA: TGTGCCATCAGTGAGGGACAGGGCTACTATGGCTACACCTTC; CDR3: CAISEGQGYYGYTF; J: TRBJ1-2; D: TRBD1; V: TRBV10-3; size: NA
DNA: TGCGCCAGCAGTGGACTAGATGAGACCCAGTACTTC; CDR3: CASSGLDETQYF; J: TRBJ2-5; D: TRBD2; V: TRBV5-1; size: NA
DNA: TGTGCCAGCAGCCAAGATAGAGGAGATCTTACGCAGTATTTT; CDR3: CASSQDRGDLTQYF; J: TRBJ2-3; D: NA; V: TRBV4-2; size: NA
DNA: TGCAGTGCGGGGCCAGATACGCAGTATTTT; CDR3: CSAGPDTQYF; J: TRBJ2-3; D: NA; V: TRBV20-1; size: NA
DNA: TGTGCCAGCAGCTTAGCGCCGGGGACAGGTCGGAACACTGAAGCTTTCTTT; CDR3: CASSLAPGTGRNTEAFF; J: TRBJ1-1; D: TRBD1; V: TRBV7-6; size: few
DNA: TGTGCCACCAGTGGAGCAAGCGGGGGGGCCCGCGAGCAGTTCTTC; CDR3: CATSGASGGAREQFF; J: TRBJ2-1; D: TRBD2; V: TRBV24-1; size: NA
DNA: TGTGCCAGCAGCTTAGGACATATAAATTCACCCCTCCACTTT; CDR3: CASSLGHINSPLHF; J: TRBJ1-6; D: NA; V: TRBV11-3; size: NA
DNA: TGTGCCAGCAGTTACTCAACCGGGACAGGGGGCTCGGCTTTCTTT; CDR3: CASSYSTGTGGSAFF; J: TRBJ1-1; D: TRBD1; V: TRBV6-5; size: few
DNA: TGTGCCAGCAGTTTAAGTTGGACAGGGGACAATCAGCCCCAGCATTTT; CDR3: CASSLSWTGDNQPQHF; J: TRBJ1-5; D: TRBD1; V: TRBV27; size: NA
DNA: TGTGCCAGCAGCCCCGGGACAGGGGGAATTCAGCCCCAGCATTTT; CDR3: CASSPGTGGIQPQHF; J: TRBJ1-5; D: TRBD1; V: TRBV7-2; size: NA